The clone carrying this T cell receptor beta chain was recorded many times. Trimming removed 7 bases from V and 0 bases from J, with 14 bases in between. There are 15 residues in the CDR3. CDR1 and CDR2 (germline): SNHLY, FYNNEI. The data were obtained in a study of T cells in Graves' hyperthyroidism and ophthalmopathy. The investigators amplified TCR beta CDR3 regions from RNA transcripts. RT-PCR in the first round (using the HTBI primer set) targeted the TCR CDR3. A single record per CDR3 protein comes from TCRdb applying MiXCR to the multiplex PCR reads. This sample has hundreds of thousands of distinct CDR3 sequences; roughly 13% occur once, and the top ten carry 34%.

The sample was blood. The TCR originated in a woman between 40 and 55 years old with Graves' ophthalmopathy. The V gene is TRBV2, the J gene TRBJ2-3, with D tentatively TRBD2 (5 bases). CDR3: CASTWTASSTDTQYF. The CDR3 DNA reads TGTGCCAGCACATGGACTGCTTCTAGCACAGATACGCAGTATTTT.